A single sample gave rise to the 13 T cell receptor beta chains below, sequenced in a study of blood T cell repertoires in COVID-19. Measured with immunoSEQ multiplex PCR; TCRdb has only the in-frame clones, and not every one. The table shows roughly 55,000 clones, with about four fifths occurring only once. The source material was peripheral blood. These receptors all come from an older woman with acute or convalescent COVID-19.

The chain's CDR3 is CASSLLAGTGSNQPQHF. DNA of the CDR3: TGTGCCAGCAGCTTGCTGGCCGGGACAGGGAGCAATCAGCCCCAGCATTTT. The genes are TRBV5-8 and TRBJ1-5; 9 bases match TRBD1. Germline CDR1 reads SGHTS; CDR2 reads YDEGEE. The CDR3 covers 17 residues. Trimming at V came to 1 base and at J to 1 base, leaving 6 bases not matched to a gene.

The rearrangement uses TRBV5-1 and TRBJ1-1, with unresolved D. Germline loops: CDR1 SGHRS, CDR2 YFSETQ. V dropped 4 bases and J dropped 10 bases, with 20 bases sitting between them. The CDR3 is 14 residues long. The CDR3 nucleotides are TGCGCCAGCAGCCGAAACCCCCAAAATATCGGAGCTTTCTTT. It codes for CASSRNPQNIGAFF.

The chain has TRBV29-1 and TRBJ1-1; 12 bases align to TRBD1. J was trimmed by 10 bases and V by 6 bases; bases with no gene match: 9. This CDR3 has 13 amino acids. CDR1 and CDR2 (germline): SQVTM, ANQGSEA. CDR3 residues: CSVTGTGGTRAFF. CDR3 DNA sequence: TGCAGCGTCACCGGGACAGGGGGCACCCGAGCTTTCTTT.

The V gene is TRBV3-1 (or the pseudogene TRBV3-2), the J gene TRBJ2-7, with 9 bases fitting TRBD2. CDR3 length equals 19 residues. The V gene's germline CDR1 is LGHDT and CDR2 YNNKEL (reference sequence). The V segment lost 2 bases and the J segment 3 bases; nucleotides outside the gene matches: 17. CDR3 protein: CASSQHTLGLAPSFYEQYF. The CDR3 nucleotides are TGTGCCAGCAGCCAACACACGCTTGGACTAGCGCCTAGCTTCTACGAGCAGTACTTC.

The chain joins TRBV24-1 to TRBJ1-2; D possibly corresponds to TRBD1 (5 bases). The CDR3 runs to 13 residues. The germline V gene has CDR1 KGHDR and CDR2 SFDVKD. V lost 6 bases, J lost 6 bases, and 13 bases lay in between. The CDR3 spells CATSSRAGDGYTF. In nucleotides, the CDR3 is TGTGCCACCAGTTCCAGAGCGGGGGATGGCTACACCTTC.

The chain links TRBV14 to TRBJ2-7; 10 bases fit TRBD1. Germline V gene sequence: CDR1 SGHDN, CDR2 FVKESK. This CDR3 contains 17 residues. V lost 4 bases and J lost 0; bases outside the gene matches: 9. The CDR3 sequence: CASSPDFRTGGSYEQYF. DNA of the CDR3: TGTGCCAGCAGCCCAGATTTTCGGACAGGGGGCTCCTACGAGCAGTACTTC.

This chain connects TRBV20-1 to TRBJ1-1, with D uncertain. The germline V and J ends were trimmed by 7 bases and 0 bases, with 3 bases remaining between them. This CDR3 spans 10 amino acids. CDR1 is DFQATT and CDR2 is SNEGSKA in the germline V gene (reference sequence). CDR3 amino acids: CSVMNTEAFF. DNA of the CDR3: TGCAGTGTTATGAACACTGAAGCTTTCTTT.

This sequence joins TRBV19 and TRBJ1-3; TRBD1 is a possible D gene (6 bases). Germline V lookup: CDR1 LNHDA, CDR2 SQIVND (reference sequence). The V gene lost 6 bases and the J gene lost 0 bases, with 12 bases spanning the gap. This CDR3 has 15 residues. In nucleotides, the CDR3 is TGTGCCAGTAGGGAGGACAGAGCCTCTGGAAACACCATATATTTT. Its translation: CASREDRASGNTIYF.

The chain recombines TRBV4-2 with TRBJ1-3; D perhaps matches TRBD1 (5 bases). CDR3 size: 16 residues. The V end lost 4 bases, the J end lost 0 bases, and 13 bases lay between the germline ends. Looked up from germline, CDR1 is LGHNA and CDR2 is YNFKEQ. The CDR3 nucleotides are TGTGCCAGCAGCCGGGAAGCAGGGAACTCTGGAAACACCATATATTTT. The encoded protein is CASSREAGNSGNTIYF.

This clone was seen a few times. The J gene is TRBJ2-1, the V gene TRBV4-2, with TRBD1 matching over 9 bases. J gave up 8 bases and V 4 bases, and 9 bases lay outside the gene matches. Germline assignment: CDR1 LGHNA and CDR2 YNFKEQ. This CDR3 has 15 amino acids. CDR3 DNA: TGTGCCAGCAGCCGTTCCGGGACAGGGAGATATGAGCAGTTCTTC. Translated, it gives CASSRSGTGRYEQFF.

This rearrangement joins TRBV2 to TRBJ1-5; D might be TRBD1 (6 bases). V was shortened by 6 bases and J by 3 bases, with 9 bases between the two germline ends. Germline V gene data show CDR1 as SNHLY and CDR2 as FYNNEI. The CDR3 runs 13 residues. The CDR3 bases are TGTGCCAGCAGGGGGGACACCAATCAGCCCCAGCATTTT. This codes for CASRGDTNQPQHF. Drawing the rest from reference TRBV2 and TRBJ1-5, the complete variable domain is EPEVTQTPSHQVTQMGQEVILRCVPISNHLYFYWYRQILGQKVEFLVSFYNNEISEKSEIFDDQFSVERPDGSNFTLKIRSTKLEDSAMYFCASRGDTNQPQHFGDGTRLSIL.

The CDR3 sequence: CAWSGTGLAGANVLTF. For the CDR3, the DNA is TGTGCCTGGAGTGGAACAGGGTTGGCTGGGGCCAACGTCCTGACTTTC. The chain recombines TRBV30 with TRBJ2-6, with TRBD1 as a possible D gene (6 bases). Germline V lookup: CDR1 GTSNPN, CDR2 SVGIG (reference sequence). The CDR3 consists of 16 residues. V was cut by 1 base and J by 2 bases, with 12 bases left in between. Drawing the rest from reference TRBV30 and TRBJ2-6, the complete variable domain is SQTIHQWPATLVQPVGSPLSLECTVEGTSNPNLYWYRQAAGRGLQLLFYSVGIGQISSEVPQNLSASRPQDRQFILSSKKLLLSDSGFYLCAWSGTGLAGANVLTFGAGSRLTVL.

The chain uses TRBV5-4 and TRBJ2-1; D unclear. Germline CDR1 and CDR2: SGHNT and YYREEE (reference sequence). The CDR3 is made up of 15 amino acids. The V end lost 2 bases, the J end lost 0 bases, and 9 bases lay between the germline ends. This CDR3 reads CASSLALNSYNEQFF. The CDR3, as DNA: TGTGCCAGCAGCTTAGCGCTAAACTCCTACAATGAGCAGTTCTTC.